The 9 T cell receptor beta chains below come from one sample, sequenced in a study of blood T cell repertoires in COVID-19. The repertoire was sequenced with immunoSEQ multiplex PCR; TCRdb's copy has only in-frame clones and lacks some. The sample includes 350,000 to 450,000 clones, roughly 89% of them seen just once. Sequenced sample: PBMCs or T cells enriched from blood (not recorded which). Every receptor here comes from a young woman who had recovered from COVID-19.

This sequence joins TRBV4-1 and TRBJ2-7; D gene ambiguous. Germline CDR1 MGHRA, CDR2 YSYEKL. Trimming stripped 4 bases from V and 3 bases from J, with 13 bases between. The CDR3 loop spans 14 amino acids. In DNA, the CDR3 is TGCGCCAGCAGCCTCCAAGATACTCGCTACGAGCAGTACTTC. Amino acid sequence: CASSLQDTRYEQYF.

This clone has only a few counts. The genes are TRBV30 and TRBJ1-1; the D gene is possibly TRBD1 (6 bases). The germline V gene has CDR1 GTSNPN and CDR2 SVGIG (reference sequence). Trimming shortened V by 7 bases and J by 11 bases, and 17 bases separated the two germline ends. The CDR3 is made up of 11 amino acids. CDR3 in amino acids: CALRNREDAFF. The CDR3 DNA follows: TGTGCCTTACGAAACAGGGAAGATGCTTTCTTT. Full variable domain (outside the CDR3, taken from reference TRBV30 and TRBJ1-1): SQTIHQWPATLVQPVGSPLSLECTVEGTSNPNLYWYRQAAGRGLQLLFYSVGIGQISSEVPQNLSASRPQDRQFILSSKKLLLSDSGFYLCALRNREDAFFGQGTRLTVV.

The gene calls are TRBV27 and TRBJ1-5; 12 positions match TRBD1. Germline V gives CDR1 MNHEY, CDR2 SMNVEV (reference sequence). J gave up 2 bases and V 6 bases, and 17 bases lay outside the gene matches. The CDR3 covers 20 residues. The CDR3 spells CASSPRAGTGGGYRNQPQHF. The CDR3 DNA follows: TGTGCCAGCAGCCCCCGGGCAGGGACAGGGGGCGGATATCGCAATCAGCCCCAGCATTTT.

The chain combines TRBV29-1 with TRBJ2-1; no clear D gene. V was cut by 4 bases and J by 0 bases, with 7 bases left in between. Germline V gene data show CDR1 as SQVTM and CDR2 as ANQGSEA. This CDR3 has 13 amino acids. The CDR3 nucleotides read TGCAGCGTTGGGTGGAGCTCCTACAATGAGCAGTTCTTC. It specifies CSVGWSSYNEQFF.

In this sample, this clone turned up a few times. CDR3: CASTPDGGLGYGYTF. The CDR3 region has the DNA TGTGCCAGCACTCCCGACGGGGGACTTGGCTATGGCTACACCTTC. The genes are TRBV7-9 and TRBJ1-2; maybe TRBD1 (5 bases). V was trimmed by 7 bases and J by 4 bases, leaving 19 bases between them. The CDR3 has 15 residues. In germline, CDR1 is SEHNR, CDR2 FQNEAQ (reference sequence).

The chain couples TRBV5-1 to TRBJ1-4; TRBD1 matches 8 bases. Losses at the gene ends were 4 bases for V and 7 bases for J; bases not matched to a gene: 9. The germline gives CDR1 SGHRS, CDR2 YFSETQ. CDR3 size: 15 residues. CDR3 region: CASSPGTGLLEKLFF. The CDR3 coding sequence is TGCGCCAGCAGCCCCGGGACAGGATTACTTGAAAAACTGTTTTTT. The whole variable domain, filled in from reference TRBV5-1 and TRBJ1-4, reads KAGVTQTPRYLIKTRGQQVTLSCSPISGHRSVSWYQQTPGQGLQFLFEYFSETQRNKGNFPGRFSGRQFSNSRSEMNVSTLELGDSALYLCASSPGTGLLEKLFFGSGTQLSVL.

This chain uses TRBV7-9 with TRBJ1-4, with D perhaps matching TRBD1 (5 bases). The CDR3 loop spans 15 amino acids. The germline V gene has CDR1 SEHNR and CDR2 FQNEAQ (reference sequence). With 3 bases removed from V and 4 bases from J, the gap between germline ends came to 12 bases. CDR3: CASSFPVGRNEKLFF. In DNA form, the CDR3 reads TGTGCCAGCAGCTTTCCAGTGGGGCGTAATGAAAAACTGTTTTTT.

The chain is built from TRBV19 and TRBJ1-2; 10 bases map to TRBD1. Germline V lookup: CDR1 LNHDA, CDR2 SQIVND (reference sequence). This CDR3 is 15 amino acids long. Trimming at V came to 6 bases and at J to 4 bases, leaving 8 bases not matched to a gene. The CDR3, as DNA: TGTGCCAGTAGACCAGCGGGACAGGGGCTCTATGGCTACACCTTC. Its protein product is CASRPAGQGLYGYTF.

This clone appeared a few times. The gene calls are TRBV6-1 and TRBJ2-3, with D tentatively TRBD2 (6 bases). The CDR3 loop spans 19 amino acids. V lost 3 bases and J 2 bases, leaving 24 bases between the germline ends. In germline, CDR1 is MNHNS, CDR2 SASEGT. The CDR3 DNA follows: TGTGCCAGCAGTGACAGCTTGATGGCGACTAGTCTTTACACAGATACGCAGTATTTT. Its translation is CASSDSLMATSLYTDTQYF.